This TCR beta chain was captured by sequencing in a study of neurological immune-mediated disorders. The study's findings and limits: One related-CDR3 cluster, which may be a signature, held the repertoires of 18 of 34 multiple sclerosis patients after phylogenetic grouping.

This CDR3 contains 14 residues. Germline V lookup: CDR1 SSHAT, CDR2 FNYEAQ (reference sequence). In this sample, this clonotype turned up many times. What it recognizes is unknown. Its ends do not fully match the called genes, so a read error is possible. The cDNA was synthesized by means of template-switch 5'RACE, which was carried out with 10-nucleotide random UMIs. Via MiXCR, TCRdb re-called the 5' RACE reads, giving one row per CDR3 protein. The sample includes about 65,000 distinct CDR3 sequences, 3.5% to 5% seen only once; the top ten take just over 2.5%. Sequencing used PBMCs. The chain recombines TRBV7-7 with TRBJ2-5; TRBD2 matches 7 bases. This TCR was sampled from a man aged 45-65 years with multiple sclerosis. CDR3 coding DNA: TGTGCTAGCACCCCCGCGGGGGTCCAAGAGACCCAGTACTTC. Its protein product is CASTPAGVQETQYF.